This T cell receptor beta chain was identified during a study of T cells in Graves' hyperthyroidism and ophthalmopathy (dated by TCRdb to between 2018 and 2021). Notes on the research overall: Peripheral blood was sampled at the time of initial diagnosis, prior to any treatment. To identify TCR V-J signatures that set the groups apart, the researchers used a discovery cohort of 100 patients, made up of under 45 with Graves' ophthalmopathy and 57 with stable Graves' hyperthyroidism. An independent validation cohort of around 20 hyperthyroidism patients and about 16 patients who later progressed to ophthalmopathy tested prospective prediction of ophthalmopathy. For training and testing, the approximately 97 patients in the discovery cohort were randomly divided in a 7:3 ratio. In addition, the study compared T-cell repertoires in thyroid tissue and in blood from roughly 6 Graves' hyperthyroidism patients. After blood sampling, hyperthyroidism patients were treated with methimazole at a starting dose of 30 mg daily, and ophthalmopathy patients were treated with high-dose intravenous methylprednisolone. According to the paper, TCR Vbeta CDR3 sequencing was carried out on more than 120 peripheral blood samples, which came from some 41 ophthalmopathy, around 75 hyperthyroidism and approximately 17 progressor patients. General study outcomes and caveats: No statistical method was used to fix the sample size in advance, and group allocation was not hidden from the investigators. In validation, progression to ophthalmopathy was predicted by the model with more than 65% sensitivity and around 75% specificity, a median of approximately 7.1 months before onset. A model built on a 13 V-J signature distinguished ophthalmopathy from stable hyperthyroidism, reaching approximately 89% sensitivity and 81.08% specificity in cross-validation and 80%/75% in testing. Most expanded thyroid clonotypes (frequency above 0.001) were also detected in blood, a finding suggesting that blood repertoires may reflect thyroid immune responses.

Amplification of TCR beta CDR3 regions was carried out from RNA transcripts. The TCR CDR3 was subjected to a first round of RT-PCR using the HTBI primer set and the Qiagen OneStep RT-PCR kit. A second multiplex PCR round built the libraries, followed by size selection and purification. Libraries were sequenced paired-end with 100 bp reads on an Illumina HiSeq2000. Processing in the source paper ran as follows. SOAPnuke was used to process the raw data, removing reads that contained adapters or uncalled bases, had a mean Phred below 15, or lacked an exact match to the constant primer or identifier. High-quality paired reads were merged with COPE v1.2.5, and unique nucleotide sequences were defined as clonotypes. MiTCR v1.1 was used to align the clonotypes against IMGT TRBV, TRBD and TRBJ reference segments. Analysis was restricted to V-J combinations with a frequency above 0.0001, which covered roughly 99% of repertoires. The TCS score was defined as the ratio of F50 (clonal expansion) to E x V (chaos), calculated using BLOSUM62-based TCRdist between CDR3 peptides within each V-J. Welch's t-statistics and random forest reduced 500 to 650 V-J features to under 15, which were used in a naive Bayes classifier (R e1071). TCRdb reran the public reads through fastp at Q25 and MiXCR, keeping productive beta chains. Under each unique CDR3 protein, matching rows form one entry showing the most common genes and DNA. TCRdb, not the authors, supplied the V and J calls. In all, the sample holds 600,000 or so distinct CDR3 sequences, and about 14% of those were seen once. The ten largest clones represent over 6% of the sample.

From a lookup of the germline V gene, CDR1 and CDR2 are MGHRA and YSYEKL. V and J are trimmed by 0 bases and 3 bases, and the gene matches miss 10 bases of the junction. Counted from cysteine to phenylalanine, this CDR3 has 17 amino acids. Just CDR3 DNA is preserved here, 51 bases in frame from base 1. Ophthalmopathy patients had moderately to severely active disease, Clinical Activity Score of at least 3, NOSPECS grade of at least 4, and duration under 3 months. The study excluded patients with uncontrolled infections, other autoimmune diseases, pregnancy or lactation. Clinical symptoms, serum thyroxine and TRAb, thyroid ultrasound, and orbital computed tomography formed the basis for the diagnoses. Ficoll-Paque density gradient centrifugation was used to isolate PBMCs from about 10 ml of fresh peripheral blood. Total RNA was extracted using Trizol reagent, and RNA quality was assessed on an Agilent 2100 Bioanalyzer.

This clonotype was observed a handful of times. The target of this receptor is not known. Base-call qualities are not available, and no considerably larger clone is one nucleotide away. This receptor was taken from a woman aged 18-35 years with Graves' ophthalmopathy. Sequencing used blood. The sequence joins TRBV4-1 to TRBJ1-1; 7 bases in between match TRBD1. CDR3 sequence: CASSQDRTQRGHTEAFF. The DNA sequence is as follows: TGCGCCAGCAGCCAAGATCGCACACAGAGGGGGCACACTGAAGCTTTCTTT.